This T cell receptor beta chain comes out of a study of sequential checkpoint blockade in melanoma. This CDR3 region has 14 residues. Per the germline V gene, CDR1 is SEHNR and CDR2 is FQNEAQ (reference sequence). V lost 5 bases and J lost 0; bases outside the gene matches: 4. This clone was seen a few times. Treatment meaning: randomized to nivolumab then ipilimumab (arm A) or the reverse (arm B). PBMC sorting kept live CD3+CD8+ cells without CD19 or CD56. TCRdb's table, derived via immunoSEQ multiplex PCR, lists solely in-frame clones and lacks some. Here the sample spans about 8,000 clones, 60% being singletons.

The origin of this receptor is a human donor with melanoma. J is TRBJ2-7 and V is TRBV7-9; 7 nucleotides agree with TRBD1. The sequenced sample was CD8+ T cells sorted from blood (inferred from file names), obtained from a patient given nivolumab and ipilimumab in sequence. The CDR3 DNA sequence: TGTGCCAGCAGCCATGGGACAGACTCCTACGAGCAGTACTTC. This sequence encodes CASSHGTDSYEQYF.